This T cell receptor beta chain was identified in a study of siplizumab effects on memory and regulatory T cells. Per the germline V gene, CDR1 is LNHNV and CDR2 is YYDKDF (reference sequence). CDR3 size: 14 residues. V was cut by 5 bases and J by 2 bases, with 10 bases left in between. TCRdb's table, derived via immunoSEQ multiplex PCR, lists solely in-frame clones and lacks some. There are more than 60,000 clones in the sample; roughly 96% occur only once, and more than 0.075% lies in the top ten. Sequenced: naive CD8+ T cells sorted from blood. The source of this sequence is a human donor in good health. The chain employs TRBV15 and TRBJ1-5; perhaps TRBD1 as D (6 bases). DNA for the CDR3: TGTGCCACCAGCCCGGACAGCCGCAATCAGCCCCAGCATTTT. Protein product: CATSPDSRNQPQHF.